This T cell receptor (beta chain) was sequenced in a study of beta chain features in type 1 diabetes (dated by TCRdb to 2016 to 2018). Concerning the study at large: Patients and healthy donors did not differ in mean age, gender distribution, total cell number or subset yield. Whereas all 30 or so donors provided naive and central memory subsets, regulatory and stem cell-like memory subsets were isolated from just 8 patients and roughly 8 healthy donors. In the study, recently diagnosed type 1 diabetes patients and matched healthy donors were compared on the TCRB repertoires of their sorted circulating CD4+ T cell subsets. A total of around 100 million sorted cells were examined across all samples, and RNA yield correlated strongly with the number of cells per subset. General findings and caveats noted by the study authors: Patients with type 1 diabetes made fewer insertions and deleted more nucleotides at VDJ recombination sites, implying thymic rearrangement abnormalities. The naive, central memory and regulatory TCRB repertoires appeared to resemble one another more closely among patients than among healthy donors. Because small numbers of individuals were included in the HLA sub-analyses, any influence of HLA type on TCRB rearrangement was left unresolved. Type 1 diabetes patients showed a moderate but significant shortening of TCRB CDR3 length in all four CD4+ subsets. PCR might favor shorter templates, but patient and control samples were amplified and corrected together, so any skew would affect both groups equally. Because cDNA was sequenced instead of genomic DNA, highly expressing activated cells could be over-represented, though the groups showed no difference in activation or CD3 levels.

V is pared back by 1 base and J by 1 base, with 10 bases lying between the germline termini. CDR1 SGHTA and CDR2 FQGNSA are derived from the germline V gene. The CDR3, from cysteine to phenylalanine, totals 15 residues. The DNA shown is the 45-base CDR3, in frame from base 1. From each donor, a single peripheral blood sample of about 100 mL on average was drawn into heparinised tubes. A BD FACSAria II and a panel including CD45RO, CCR7, CD25, CD127, CD95 and CD27 were used to sort naive, central memory, regulatory and stem cell-like memory CD4+ T cells. A purity above 98% was achieved for all sorted populations. PBMCs were isolated right away by Lymphoprep density gradient centrifugation and were stained directly, without culture. So that batch effects would be minimized, each experiment stained and sorted samples in pairs, pairing one healthy donor with one patient. Note on this clone: The specificity of this receptor is unknown. No qualities accompany the bases; no much larger clone lies one base away.

The High Capacity cDNA Reverse Transcription Kit was used to reverse transcribe all of the isolated RNA, meaning that expressed TCRB transcripts were what got sequenced. Deep immunoSEQ sequencing was applied to naive, central memory and regulatory T cell samples, giving an average of about 3.8 million total reads per sample. Sorted cells were lysed in RLT buffer and RNA was extracted with DNase-treated RNeasy Micro or Mini kits, depending on cell number. To prevent cross-contamination, each cell subset was processed individually, whereas patient and healthy donor samples were processed jointly. The immunoSEQ multiplex PCR was used to amplify TCRB sequences from cDNA, yielding 87-bp fragments that span the CDR3 region. The amplicons were sequenced using the Illumina HiSeq platform. In the paper's pipeline: PCR bias was computationally corrected using synthetic template baselines, reads within Hamming distance 2 were collapsed, and singletons that could not be merged were discarded. Reads were aligned against IMGT so that V, D and J genes, CDR3 length and insertions or deletions at six rearrangement sites could be assigned. Within each subset, clonotype counts were normalized to sorted cell number, after which true diversity and Gini coefficients were computed with the tcR R package. The overlap coefficient, calculated on TCRB nucleotide sequences, was used to measure repertoire sharing. Out-of-frame TCRB sequences from naive cells were analyzed as a proxy for the pre-selection repertoire. Here the immuneACCESS table is served through TCRdb, limited to in-frame sequences with V and J called. Missing clones are a known gap in these copies; in checked studies unresolved V genes cover under half, and the rest lacks a known reason. The V and J calls and clone size are taken from that table; D and trimming were inferred from the DNA. This sample is represented by roughly 380,000 clones; 15% to 20% of them were singletons. The ten most abundant clones make up approximately 0.046% of the sample.

The receptor comes from a young woman in good health. The sample consisted of naive CD4+ T cells from blood. The cell subset or site label corresponds to: true naive CD4+ T cells. The chain is made from TRBV7-2 and TRBJ1-1; a weak D assignment points to TRBD1 (6 bases agree). Read as DNA, the sequence is TGTGCCAGCAGCTTAGAGGGACATAGGAACACTGAAGCTTTCTTT. Its protein is CASSLEGHRNTEAFF. When the CDR3 is completed using the reference TRBV7-2 and TRBJ1-1 genes on either side, the full variable domain is GAGVSQSPSNKVTEKGKDVELRCDPISGHTALYWYRQSLGQGLEFLIYFQGNSAPDKSGLPSDRFSAERTGGSVSTLTIQRTQQEDSAVYLCASSLEGHRNTEAFFGQGTRLTVV.